Below, 22 T cell receptor beta chains from the same sample are listed, as sequenced in a study of blood T cells in healthy people across ages. With a J-beta primer mix and a sample-barcoded 5' primer, a second PCR ran 7 to 11 cycles. TCRdb ran MiXCR on the 5' RACE reads and lists one entry per CDR3 protein. Here the sample spans 550,000 to 700,000 distinct CDR3 sequences, about 25% being singletons. The specimen sequenced was blood. These TCRs come from a woman aged 70-85 years in good health.

V gene TRBV11-2 combines with J gene TRBJ1-6; maybe TRBD1 (5 bases). Germline V lookup: CDR1 SGHAT, CDR2 FQNNGV. The ends were cut back, 2 bases at V and 0 bases at J, with 14 bases in the middle. The CDR3 totals 18 residues. CDR3 protein: CASSLRDGRSSYNSPLHF. CDR3 in DNA: TGTGCCAGCAGCTTAAGGGACGGGAGGAGCTCCTATAATTCACCCCTCCACTTT.

This clonotype was seen a few times. The CDR3 is CSATGTGPYEQYF. CDR3 DNA sequence: TGCAGTGCCACCGGGACAGGGCCCTACGAGCAGTACTTC. This rearrangement joins TRBV20-1 to TRBJ2-7; 9 bases line up with TRBD1. J lost 2 bases, V lost 6 bases, and 5 bases had no gene match. The CDR3 sequence is 13 residues long. Germline V gene lookup returns CDR1 DFQATT and CDR2 SNEGSKA (reference sequence).

This clonotype was recorded a few times. The genes are TRBV6-1 and TRBJ2-3; D unresolved. The CDR3 totals 12 residues. V shed 8 bases and J shed 3 bases, with 9 bases lying between them. CDR1 and CDR2 (germline): MNHNS, SASEGT. CDR3 loop: CASYTPTDTQYF. In DNA form, the CDR3 reads TGTGCCAGCTACACCCCGACAGATACGCAGTATTTT.

The chain combines TRBV5-1 with TRBJ2-2, with 14 positions matching TRBD2. The V segment lost 3 bases and the J segment 6 bases; nucleotides outside the gene matches: 7. Germline CDR1 is SGHRS and CDR2 is YFSETQ. This CDR3 has 17 residues. The CDR3 reads CASSSNGLAGGSGELFF. In nucleotides, the CDR3 is TGCGCCAGCAGCTCAAATGGACTAGCGGGGGGCTCCGGGGAGCTGTTTTTT.

Only a few counts were recorded for this clonotype. Because the CDR3 is missing its conserved closing phenylalanine or tryptophan, this is likely a read error. The chain has TRBV3-1 and TRBJ2-1, with 12 positions matching TRBD2. CDR3 size: 15 residues. Germline trimming cut 4 bases from V and 7 bases from J; bases unmatched to any gene: 5. The germline gives CDR1 LGHDT, CDR2 YNNKEL (reference sequence). The CDR3 sequence is CASSLRTSGINEQFL. DNA for the CDR3: TGTGCCAGCAGCCTCCGGACTAGCGGGATAAATGAGCAGTTCCTC.

The chain couples TRBV12-3 or TRBV12-4 to TRBJ1-1; the D is unclear. This CDR3 spans 15 amino acids. Trimming removed 6 bases at V and 0 bases at J, with 14 bases between. CDR3 in amino acids: CASSPQGWMNTEAFF. The CDR3 nucleotides read TGTGCCAGCAGCCCCCAAGGGTGGATGAACACTGAAGCTTTCTTT.

This clonotype showed up many times. CDR3: CATTRSLSAPRFF. CDR3 DNA: TGTGCCACCACTAGGTCCCTCAGCGCGCCCCGGTTCTTC. The rearrangement links TRBV19 to TRBJ2-1, with a possible D match to TRBD2 (5 bases). The CDR3 contains 13 residues. V was shortened by 10 bases and J by 15 bases, with 25 bases between the two germline ends. Germline CDR1 reads LNHDA; CDR2 reads SQIVND (reference sequence). The full variable domain, completed using reference TRBV19 and TRBJ2-1, is DGGITQSPKYLFRKEGQNVTLSCEQNLNHDAMYWYRQDPGQGLRLIYYSQIVNDFQKGDIAEGYSVSREKKESFPLTVTSAQKNPTAFYLCATTRSLSAPRFFGPGTRLTVL.

In this sample, this clonotype turned up many times. The V and J genes are TRBV4-3 and TRBJ1-2, with D perhaps TRBD1 (6 bases). The CDR3 runs 15 residues. Germline V lookup: CDR1 LGHNA, CDR2 YSLEER. Trimming shortened V by 2 bases and J by 6 bases, and 16 bases separated the two germline ends. CDR3 nucleotides: TGCGCCAGCAGCCAATTATACCAGGGGAGTAATGGCTACACCTTC. Protein product: CASSQLYQGSNGYTF.

This clonotype was found a few times. The J gene is TRBJ1-2, the V gene TRBV6-5; 8 bases match TRBD1. This CDR3 region has 15 residues. J gave up 8 bases and V 0 bases, and 8 bases lay outside the gene matches. CDR1 is MNHEY and CDR2 is SVGAGI in the germline V gene. The CDR3: CASSYSFGTGLGYTF. In DNA form, the CDR3 reads TGTGCCAGCAGTTACTCATTTGGGACAGGCTTGGGCTACACCTTC.

This clonotype is a singleton in its sample. The chain joins TRBV10-3 to TRBJ2-1; the D is unclear. The CDR3 sequence is 12 residues long. Trimming took 6 bases from V and 8 from J, leaving 11 bases between them. Germline V gene sequence: CDR1 ENHRY, CDR2 SYGVKD. CDR3 sequence: CAISEKPDEQFF. CDR3 DNA sequence: TGTGCCATCAGCGAGAAACCGGATGAGCAGTTCTTC.

As regards this clonotype: An end of the junction does not agree with germline; a read error may underlie this. This chain connects TRBV6-1 to TRBJ1-1; D is ambiguous. The CDR3 runs 12 residues. The germline V gene has CDR1 MNHNS and CDR2 SASEGT. The CDR3 reads CAGSEGGVRAFF. As DNA, the CDR3 is TGTGCCGGCAGTGAGGGTGGAGTTCGAGCTTTCTTT.

This clonotype was observed a few times. The chain has TRBV11-2 and TRBJ1-2; the D gene is possibly TRBD1 (6 bases). Germline assignment: CDR1 SGHAT and CDR2 FQNNGV. V gave up 4 bases and J gave up 7 bases, with 19 bases separating them. The CDR3 has 15 amino acids. CDR3 nucleotides: TGTGCCAGCAGCTCCGGGACACACCTCACAGGTGGCTACACCTTC. This codes for CASSSGTHLTGGYTF.

This clonotype was detected only a few times. The chain employs TRBV25-1 and TRBJ1-1; tentative D call: TRBD1 (5 bases). CDR3 length equals 13 residues. The germline gives CDR1 MGHDK, CDR2 SYGVNS. Trimming removed 2 bases from V and 5 bases from J, with 9 bases in between. CDR3 sequence reads: CASSEGGMTEAFF. The CDR3 DNA reads TGTGCCAGCAGTGAAGGGGGGATGACTGAAGCTTTCTTT.

CDR3 nucleotides: TGTGCCAGCAGCCTTAGTGGCGGGTGGGGGTATGAGCAGTTCTTC. Translated: CASSLSGGWGYEQFF. The V and J genes are TRBV25-1 and TRBJ2-1; either TRBD1 or TRBD2 may fit D (5 bases each). V dropped 6 bases and J dropped 8 bases, with 20 bases sitting between them. Germline assignment: CDR1 MGHDK and CDR2 SYGVNS. This CDR3 has 15 residues.

This clonotype was seen only a few times. The genes are TRBV5-1 and TRBJ2-1, with 7 bases that match TRBD2. The CDR3 covers 15 residues. V was pared by 4 bases and J by 2 bases, with 6 bases of the junction left unmatched. Germline values: CDR1 SGHRS, CDR2 YFSETQ. The CDR3 reads CASSPYSGPYNEQFF. DNA for the CDR3: TGCGCCAGCAGCCCTTATAGCGGGCCCTACAATGAGCAGTTCTTC. The complete variable domain, with remaining parts taken from reference TRBV5-1 and TRBJ2-1, reads KAGVTQTPRYLIKTRGQQVTLSCSPISGHRSVSWYQQTPGQGLQFLFEYFSETQRNKGNFPGRFSGRQFSNSRSEMNVSTLELGDSALYLCASSPYSGPYNEQFFGPGTRLTVL.

The V gene is TRBV5-1, the J gene TRBJ1-2; 9 nucleotides line up with TRBD1. J was trimmed by 6 bases and V by 4 bases; bases with no gene match: 10. Germline V gene sequence: CDR1 SGHRS, CDR2 YFSETQ. This CDR3 is 15 amino acids long. The CDR3 sequence: CASSSGQGNIDGYTF. CDR3 coding DNA: TGCGCCAGCAGCAGCGGACAGGGGAATATCGATGGCTACACCTTC.

This clonotype has more than one count but fewer than ten. The V and J genes are TRBV10-3 and TRBJ2-5; 12 bases line up with TRBD1. The J call could be wrong; TRBJ2-7 is a better fit for the DNA end. This CDR3 spans 15 amino acids. CDR1 and CDR2 (germline): ENHRY, SYGVKD. The CDR3 nucleotides read TGTGCCACCAGCGTCACCGGGACAGGGGGCTCCGAGCAGTACTTC. Amino acids: CATSVTGTGGSEQYF.

V is TRBV4-3 and J is TRBJ2-5; D unclear. The CDR3 runs to 13 residues. V shed 7 bases and J shed 1 base, with 10 bases lying between them. Germline lookup yields CDR1 LGHNA and CDR2 YSLEER. As DNA, the CDR3 is TGCGCCAGCAAACGATTAGGCCAAGAGACCCAGTACTTC. This codes for CASKRLGQETQYF.

CDR3 region: CASSRHSSGPTEAFF. CDR3 nucleotides: TGTGCCAGCAGTCGCCACTCAAGTGGCCCCACTGAAGCTTTCTTT. The chain links TRBV6-5 to TRBJ1-1; D gene uncertain. The CDR3 is made up of 15 amino acids. Germline loops: CDR1 MNHEY, CDR2 SVGAGI. Trimming left V 5 bases short and J 4 bases short, with 17 bases between.

This clonotype was detected only a few times. This chain joins TRBV5-1 and TRBJ1-2; D is undetermined. The V end was cut by 0 bases, the J end by 6 bases, with 12 bases between. Germline CDR1 SGHRS, CDR2 YFSETQ. This CDR3 comprises 14 residues. The CDR3 coding sequence is TGCGCCAGCAGCTTGGCCGGTAGGGAAGATGGCTACACCTTC. It codes for CASSLAGREDGYTF.

This chain links TRBV5-1 with TRBJ1-2; 8 bases match TRBD1. The CDR3 extends over 15 amino acids. Looked up from germline, CDR1 is SGHRS and CDR2 is YFSETQ. Trimming at V came to 0 bases and at J to 5 bases, leaving 6 bases not matched to a gene. In DNA, the CDR3 is TGCGCCAGCAGCTTGGAAAGTACAGGGGGATATGGCTACACCTTC. It translates to CASSLESTGGYGYTF.

This clonotype was observed many times. The chain joins TRBV12-3 or TRBV12-4 to TRBJ2-5; D remains unclear. CDR3 length: 13 amino acids. V lost 6 bases and J 2 bases, leaving 10 bases between the germline ends. In nucleotides, the CDR3 is TGTGCCAGCAGCACTCCTCCACAAGAGACCCAGTACTTC. The encoded protein is CASSTPPQETQYF.